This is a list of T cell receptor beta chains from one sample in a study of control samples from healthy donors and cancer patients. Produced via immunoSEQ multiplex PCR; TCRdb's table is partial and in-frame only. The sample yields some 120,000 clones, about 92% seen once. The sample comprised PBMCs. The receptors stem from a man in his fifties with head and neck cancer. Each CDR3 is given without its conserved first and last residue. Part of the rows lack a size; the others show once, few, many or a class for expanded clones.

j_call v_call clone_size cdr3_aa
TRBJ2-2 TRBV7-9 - ASSSLFGTGELF
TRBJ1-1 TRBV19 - ASSMKGYTEAF
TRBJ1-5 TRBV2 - ASSAQGLVGQPQH
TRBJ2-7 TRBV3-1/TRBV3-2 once ASSQKVNRDPRMYEQY
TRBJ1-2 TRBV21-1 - ASSMAPDAGESGYT
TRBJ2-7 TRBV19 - ASSLGHTIYEQY
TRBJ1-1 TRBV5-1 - ASSFNRGRNTEAF
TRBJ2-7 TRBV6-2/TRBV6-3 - ASSPTGQPYEQY
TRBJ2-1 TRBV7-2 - ASSRTSGEQF
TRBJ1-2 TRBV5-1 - ASSWGMGTTSFMRYT
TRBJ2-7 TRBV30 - AWSPTRTSGGREQY
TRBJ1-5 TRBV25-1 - ASSESLGDNQPQH
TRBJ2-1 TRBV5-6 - ASSLGTNNEQF
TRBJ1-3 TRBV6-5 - ASSYATGSSGNTIY
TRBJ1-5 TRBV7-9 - ASSLDPGQPQH
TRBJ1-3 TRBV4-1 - ASSQNSRYSGNTIY
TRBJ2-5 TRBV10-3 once AISPGDAGRGQETQY
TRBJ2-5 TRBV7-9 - ASSLVGLEQETQY
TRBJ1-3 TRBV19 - ASSIGGTGNTIY
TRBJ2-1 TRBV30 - AWRGRNEQF
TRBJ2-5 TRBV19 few ASSVRIPHTSGGEETQY
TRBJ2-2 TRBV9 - ASSVRRFGGENTGELF
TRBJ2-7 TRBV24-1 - ALPGRSFGVPRSSYEQY
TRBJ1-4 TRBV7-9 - ASSLGQKTWTNEKLF
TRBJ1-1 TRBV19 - ASTNRGTAF
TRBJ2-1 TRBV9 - ASSVRTLKSDEQF
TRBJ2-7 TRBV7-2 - ASSSPPDLSYKQY
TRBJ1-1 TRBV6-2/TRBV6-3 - ASSYGAYWQGTEAF
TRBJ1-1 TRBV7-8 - ASSQGGNTEAF
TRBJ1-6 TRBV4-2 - ASSQDWGTGGGSYNSPLH
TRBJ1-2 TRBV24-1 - ATSDGAGYGYT
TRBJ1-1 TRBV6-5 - ASSYSPAF
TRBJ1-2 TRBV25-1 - ASWGAHGYT
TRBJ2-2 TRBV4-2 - ASSQSTGKNTGELF
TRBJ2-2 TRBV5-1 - ASSLVGTGSGELF